The 4 T cell receptor beta chains in this list originate from one sample, sequenced in a study of radiotherapy plus CTLA-4 blockade in lung cancer. Clones were read by immunoSEQ multiplex PCR, and TCRdb kept only the in-frame ones, dropping some. Here the sample spans tens of thousands of clones, roughly 80% being singletons. This specimen consisted of peripheral blood, obtained from a patient treated with radiotherapy plus ipilimumab. These receptors originate from a human donor with non-small cell lung cancer whose response to radiotherapy plus ipilimumab could not be evaluated.

The CDR3 loop is CASSYGSGPNTDTQYF. DNA for the CDR3: TGTGCCAGCAGTTACGGTAGCGGACCCAACACAGATACGCAGTATTTT. The V call is TRBV6-5, the J call TRBJ2-3; a possible D gene is TRBD2 (6 bases). V lost 2 bases and J 2 bases, leaving 14 bases between the germline ends. This CDR3 has 16 amino acids. The germline CDR1 and CDR2 sequences are MNHEY and SVGAGI.

The chain couples TRBV5-4 to TRBJ1-3; 8 bases are shared with TRBD1. With 2 bases clipped from V and 4 bases from J, the junction kept 8 bases outside the gene matches. Germline CDR1 SGHNT, CDR2 YYREEE (reference sequence). The CDR3 totals 16 residues. The CDR3 region has the DNA TGTGCCAGCAGCTTCCCGACAGGGGTGGACGGAAACACCATATATTTT. Protein product: CASSFPTGVDGNTIYF.

The V gene is TRBV11-3, the J gene TRBJ2-5; TRBD1 matches at 8 bases. J gave up 5 bases and V 4 bases, and 3 bases lay outside the gene matches. This CDR3 has 13 residues. Germline CDR1 and CDR2: SGHNT and YENEEA. The CDR3 protein is CASSSQGEETQYF. DNA of the CDR3: TGTGCCAGCAGCTCACAGGGGGAGGAGACCCAGTACTTC.

The chain carries TRBV9 and TRBJ2-7; D may be TRBD1 (5 bases). Trimming shortened V by 0 bases and J by 0 bases, and 10 bases separated the two germline ends. The CDR3 is made up of 15 amino acids. The germline V gene encodes CDR1 SGDLS and CDR2 YYNGEE. CDR3 protein: CASSVGPGSSYEQYF. For the CDR3, the DNA is TGTGCCAGCAGCGTAGGGCCAGGGTCCTCCTACGAGCAGTACTTC.